This T cell receptor (beta chain) was documented in a study of blood T cells in healthy people across ages. Study outcomes and limitations: Researchers judged that diversity estimates from one million T cells fell short of true values. Changes in expanded clonotypes were possibly confounded, as the CMV status of donors was unknown.

PCR was performed a second time for about 7 to 12 cycles using a sample-barcoded 5' primer and a J-beta primer mix. TCRdb reprocessed the 5' RACE reads via MiXCR and lists one record per CDR3 protein. The sample contains approximately 850,000 distinct CDR3 sequences, more than 45% of which appear only once. The V gene's germline CDR1 is DFQATT and CDR2 SNEGSKA (reference sequence). The CDR3 has 19 residues. No fewer than 6 micrograms of total RNA were isolated from every sample. Turning to this clonotype: Its antigen is not identified. The germline gene is not matched at one end of the junction; a read error may be the cause.

The rearrangement joins TRBV20-1 to TRBJ1-5; TRBD1 agrees at 11 bases. Source material: blood. This TCR derives from a man aged 25-45 years in good health. CDR3 protein: CSATGPPGQGVKGNRPQHF. The CDR3 DNA reads as TGCAGTGCTACCGGTCCTCCGGGACAGGGGGTAAAGGGCAATCGGCCCCAGCATTTT.